These 2 T cell receptor beta chains were sequenced from one sample in a study of blood T cells in healthy people across ages. Next came a second PCR, run for about 6 to 12 cycles, which used a sample-barcoded 5' primer along with a J-beta primer mix. Using its own MiXCR run on the 5' RACE reads, TCRdb lists one record per CDR3 protein. The table has 1.5 million to 2 million distinct CDR3 sequences, over 25% seen once. The sample consisted of blood. The source is a woman younger than 45 in good health.

The CDR3 nucleotides read TGTGCCTTAAAGGACAGGGGGCCGTTTGGCTACACCTTC. It yields the protein CALKDRGPFGYTF. The gene calls are TRBV6-6 and TRBJ1-2; 11 nucleotides line up with TRBD1. The CDR3 has 13 residues. Per germline, CDR1 MNHNY and CDR2 SVGAGI (reference sequence). Unmatched junction bases numbered 9, after V lost 11 bases and J lost 7 bases.

Details on this clonotype: A read error may account for a junction end that differs from germline. The DNA for the CDR3 is TGTCCCAGCAGCTTAGACGGGGGGACTTACAATGAGCAGTTCTTC. It translates to CPSSLDGGTYNEQFF. The chain employs TRBV7-2 and TRBJ2-1; TRBD2 matches at 7 bases. The CDR3 extends over 15 amino acids. The germline gives CDR1 SGHTA, CDR2 FQGNSA.